Reported below is one TCR beta chain. This record belongs to a study of OX40 agonist ivuxolimab in advanced cancers. Study at large: Of mixed ages from about 20 to 90 and averaging about 56 years, the group was 65% to 85% male. Enrollees could have had prior anti-PD-1, anti-PD-L1 or anti-CTLA-4 therapy, which 30% to 50% had received.

Libraries were prepared by immunoSEQ multiplex PCR; TCRdb keeps only in-frame clonotypes and omits some of them. There are around 15,000 clones in the sample; approximately 60% occur only once, and roughly 8.3% lies in the top ten. J gave up 4 bases and V 1 base, and 4 bases lay outside the gene matches. This CDR3 contains 15 residues. Germline CDR1 is SEHNR and CDR2 is FQNEAQ (reference sequence). Blood sampling was done at baseline, cycle 4 day 1, and cycle 7 day 1. Sequencing used CD4+ or CD8+ T cells sorted from blood, obtained in a trial of the OX40 agonist ivuxolimab. The chain uses TRBV7-9 and TRBJ2-3, with 8 bases fitting TRBD1. The TCR originated in an adult with an advanced solid tumor such as melanoma, head and neck, liver or kidney cancer. The CDR3 DNA sequence: TGTGCCAGCAGCTTAGTTCTACAGGGGGCAGATACGCAGTATTTT. Its translation: CASSLVLQGADTQYF.